One T cell receptor (beta chain) is described in this entry. The sample belongs to a study of cytomegalovirus exposure and HLA in healthy donors. PCR involved 60 Vbeta and 13 Jbeta primers. Generated by immunoSEQ multiplex PCR, the TCRdb table keeps only in-frame clones and is missing some. The table counts fewer than 60,000 clones; approximately 6.5% lies in the top ten. From germline, CDR1 is SGHRS and CDR2 YFSETQ. V dropped 3 bases and J dropped 4; count of bases not matched to a gene: 5. This CDR3 spans 15 amino acids. The TCR was taken from a woman aged 40-49 years in good health and CMV-seronegative. The J gene is TRBJ2-3, the V gene TRBV5-1, with 10 bases identical to TRBD1. Specimen: PBMCs. CDR3: CASSYGTGVPDTQYF. In DNA form, the CDR3 reads TGCGCCAGCAGCTATGGGACAGGGGTACCAGATACGCAGTATTTT.